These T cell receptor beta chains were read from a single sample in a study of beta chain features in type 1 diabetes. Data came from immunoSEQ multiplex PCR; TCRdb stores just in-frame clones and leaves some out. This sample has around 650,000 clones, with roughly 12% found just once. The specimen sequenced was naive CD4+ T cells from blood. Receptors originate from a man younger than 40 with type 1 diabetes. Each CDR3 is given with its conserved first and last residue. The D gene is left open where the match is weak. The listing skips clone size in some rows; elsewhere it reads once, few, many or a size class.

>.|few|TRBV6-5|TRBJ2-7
TGTGCCAGCAGTTACTCGTGGACACATTCCTCCTACGAGCAGTACTTC
CASSYSWTHSSYEQYF
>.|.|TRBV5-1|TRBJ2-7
TGCGCCAGCAGCTCGGGTGGGGTTTATTACGAGCAGTACTTC
CASSSGGVYYEQYF
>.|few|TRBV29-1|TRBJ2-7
TGCAGCGTTCCCAGCGGAGGCTCCTACGAGCAGTACTTC
CSVPSGGSYEQYF
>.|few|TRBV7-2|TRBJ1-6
TGTGCCAGCAGCCCCTCGGGAGCCCAGATCTTGAATTCACCCCTCCACTTT
CASSPSGAQILNSPLHF
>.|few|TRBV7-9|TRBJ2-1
TGTGCCAGCAGCTTGGGGGCGGGGCAGAATGAGCAGTTCTTC
CASSLGAGQNEQFF
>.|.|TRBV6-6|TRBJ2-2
TGTGCCAGCAGCTACACGGGTACACGGCACACCGGGGAGCTGTTTTTT
CASSYTGTRHTGELFF
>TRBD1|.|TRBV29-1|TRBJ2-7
TGCAGCGGCGCGACAGGGGACGAGCAGTACTTC
CSGATGDEQYF
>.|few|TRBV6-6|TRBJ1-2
TGTGCCAGCAGTTACTCAGGGTATTATGGCTACACCTTC
CASSYSGYYGYTF
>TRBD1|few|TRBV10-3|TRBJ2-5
TGTGCCATCAGTAAAGGGGACAGGGGCGGAGAGACCCAGTACTTC
CAISKGDRGGETQYF
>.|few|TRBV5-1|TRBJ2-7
TGCGCCAGCAGCTTGGCACCCGGACAAAACTACGAGCAGTACTTC
CASSLAPGQNYEQYF
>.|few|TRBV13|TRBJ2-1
TGTGCCAGCAGCTTGCGGGGGCCGTTATTCGGAGAGCAGTTCTTC
CASSLRGPLFGEQFF
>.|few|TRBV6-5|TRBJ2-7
TGTGCCAGCAGCCTTAGGGGAGAGACCTACGAGCAGTACTTC
CASSLRGETYEQYF
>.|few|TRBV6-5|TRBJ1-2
TGTGCCAGCAGTTACTCAGCCAGGATTAACTATGGCTACACCTTC
CASSYSARINYGYTF
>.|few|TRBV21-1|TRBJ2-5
TGTGCCAGCAGCCGATCGACCGCCATTTACTTC
CASSRSTAIYF
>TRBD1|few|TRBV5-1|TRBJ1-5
TGCGCCAGCAGCCAGGGGACAGGGAATCAGCCCCAGCATTTT
CASSQGTGNQPQHF
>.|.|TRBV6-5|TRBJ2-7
TGTGCCAGCAGATCCCATGGGTCGGGCTCCTACGAGCAGTACTTC
CASRSHGSGSYEQYF
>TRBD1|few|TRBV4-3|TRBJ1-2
TGCGCCAGCAGCCCTGGGACAGGGCCCTATGGCTACACCTTC
CASSPGTGPYGYTF
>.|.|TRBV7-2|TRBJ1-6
TGTGCCAGCAGCTTAGTAGCACCCGGGGGGGCTTCACCCCTCCACTTT
CASSLVAPGGASPLHF
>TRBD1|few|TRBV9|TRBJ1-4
TGTGCCAGCAACCGCGCAGGGACAGGGGAAAAACTGTTTTTT
CASNRAGTGEKLFF
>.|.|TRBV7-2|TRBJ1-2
TGTGCCAGCAGCTATGGGTCGGCAGGGACCTATGGCTACACCTTC
CASSYGSAGTYGYTF
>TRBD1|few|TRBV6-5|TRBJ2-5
TGTGCCAGCAGTCGACAGGGGCCGAGGGAGACCCAGTACTTC
CASSRQGPRETQYF
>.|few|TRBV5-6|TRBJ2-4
TGTGCCAGCAGCGAACGGACCGAGAGAGCCAAAAACATTCAGTACTTC
CASSERTERAKNIQYF
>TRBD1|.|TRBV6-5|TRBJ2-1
TGTGCCAGCAGTACCCCCGGGACAGGATACAATGAGCAGTTCTTC
CASSTPGTGYNEQFF
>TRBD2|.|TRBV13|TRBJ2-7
TGTGCCACCAGACTAGCGGGGACAACTTACGAGCAGTACTTC
CATRLAGTTYEQYF
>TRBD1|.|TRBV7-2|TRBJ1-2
TGTGCCAGCAAAGGACAGGGGATCACAGAAGGCTACACCTTC
CASKGQGITEGYTF
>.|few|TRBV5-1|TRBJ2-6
TGCGCCAGCAGCTTGGACAGCTCTGGGGCCAACGTCCTGACTTTC
CASSLDSSGANVLTF
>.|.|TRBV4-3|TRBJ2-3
TGCGCCAGCAGCCTTAGCGAGGGTTGGGATACGCAGTATTTT
CASSLSEGWDTQYF
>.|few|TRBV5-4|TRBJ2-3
TGTGCCAGCAGCACCGGTGGGGGGCCAGATACGCAGTATTTT
CASSTGGGPDTQYF
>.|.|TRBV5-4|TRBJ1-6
TGTGCCAGCAGCTTGGTGCCAGGGATGGTTCCCTATAATTCACCCCTCCACTTT
CASSLVPGMVPYNSPLHF
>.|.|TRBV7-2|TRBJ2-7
TGTGCCAGCAGCTTAGGCTACTCCTACGAGCAGTACTTC
CASSLGYSYEQYF
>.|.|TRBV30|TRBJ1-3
TGTGCCTGGAATCCAGACAGGACCTACTCTGGAAACACCATATATTTT
CAWNPDRTYSGNTIYF
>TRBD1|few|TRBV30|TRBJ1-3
TGTGCCTGGAGTCCCACCGGGACAGGCGGAAACACCATATATTTT
CAWSPTGTGGNTIYF
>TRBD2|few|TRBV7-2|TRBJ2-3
TGTGCCAGCAGCTATAGACTAGCGGGGGGCACAGATACGCAGTATTTT
CASSYRLAGGTDTQYF
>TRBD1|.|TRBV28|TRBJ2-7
TGTGCCAGCAGTTCCTGGGGACAGGAGGACTACGAGCAGTACTTC
CASSSWGQEDYEQYF
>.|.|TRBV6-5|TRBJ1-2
TGTGCCAGCAGTTCCCAGGGGAACTATGGCTACACCTTC
CASSSQGNYGYTF
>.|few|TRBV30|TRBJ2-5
TGTGCCTGGAGCGCGAGAGAGACCCAGTACTTC
CAWSARETQYF
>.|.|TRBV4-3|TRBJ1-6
TGCGCCAGCAGCCAAGAATGGGCCGGTTCGGTTTCACCCCTCCACTTT
CASSQEWAGSVSPLHF
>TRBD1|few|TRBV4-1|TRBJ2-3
TGCGCCAGCAGCCAAGAGGACAGGGGTGGGGCAGATACGCAGTATTTT
CASSQEDRGGADTQYF
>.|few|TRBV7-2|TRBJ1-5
TGTGCCAGCAGCTTAGCGGGGACGGATAGCAATCAGCCCCAGCATTTT
CASSLAGTDSNQPQHF
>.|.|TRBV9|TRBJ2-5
TGTGCCAGCAGCGTAGATCTAGGGACGGAGACCCAGTACTTC
CASSVDLGTETQYF
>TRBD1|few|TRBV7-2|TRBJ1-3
TGTGCCAGCAGCTTTGACAGGGTTAACGCTGGAAACACCATATATTTT
CASSFDRVNAGNTIYF
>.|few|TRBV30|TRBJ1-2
TGTGCCTGGGGTCACATGGGGTCTGGGGGCTACACCTTC
CAWGHMGSGGYTF
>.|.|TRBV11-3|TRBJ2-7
TGTGCCAGCAGCTTAGCCTACGAGCAGTACTTC
CASSLAYEQYF
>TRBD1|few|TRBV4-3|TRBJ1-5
TGCGCCAGCAGCCAAGGGACAGGCGGAGGTCAGCCCCAGCATTTT
CASSQGTGGGQPQHF
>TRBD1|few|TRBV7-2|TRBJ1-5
TGTGCCAGCAGTTCCGGGACAGGGGGTAATCAGCCCCAGCATTTT
CASSSGTGGNQPQHF
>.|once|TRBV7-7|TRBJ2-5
TGTGCTAGCAGCTTAGCCCCAGGGTACCAAGAGACCCAGTACTTC
CASSLAPGYQETQYF